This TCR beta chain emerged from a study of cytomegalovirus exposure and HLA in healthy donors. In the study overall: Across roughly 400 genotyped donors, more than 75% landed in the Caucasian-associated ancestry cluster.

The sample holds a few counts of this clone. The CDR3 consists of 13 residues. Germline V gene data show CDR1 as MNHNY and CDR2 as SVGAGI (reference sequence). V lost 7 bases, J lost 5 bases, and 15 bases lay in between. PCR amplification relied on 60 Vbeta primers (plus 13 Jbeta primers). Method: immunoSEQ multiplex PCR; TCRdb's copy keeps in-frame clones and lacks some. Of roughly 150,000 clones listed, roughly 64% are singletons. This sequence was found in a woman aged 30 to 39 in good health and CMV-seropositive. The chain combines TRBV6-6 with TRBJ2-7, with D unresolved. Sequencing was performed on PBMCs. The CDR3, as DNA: TGTGCCAGCACCCCCGACAAGATGGACGAGCAGTACTTC. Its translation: CASTPDKMDEQYF.